This T cell receptor beta chain emerged from a study of T-cell memory formation after mild COVID-19. Study context: TCR clusters were mostly donor specific.

MiXCR, run by TCRdb on the 5' RACE reads, gives a single entry per CDR3 protein. The sample carries roughly 610,000 distinct CDR3 sequences, roughly 17% recorded once. This clonotype was observed a handful of times. The antigen remains unidentified. The CDR3 is 12 amino acids. V was trimmed by 5 bases and J by 6 bases, leaving 13 bases between them. Germline CDR1 is DFQATT and CDR2 is SNEGSKA (reference sequence). Study-level findings and limits: Clones from the second wave (peaking day 37) had unconfirmed SARS-CoV-2 specificity.

This chain connects TRBV20-1 to TRBJ1-2; weak D call: TRBD1 (6 bases). The TCR was taken from an adult woman who had mild COVID-19 (a few samples of this study predate the infection). Cell type and time point are not known. The sequencing sample was made of PBMCs or a T cell subset sorted from them (not recorded which). This CDR3 is CSALRPGDGYTF. Written as DNA, the CDR3 is TGCAGTGCTCTCCGGCCAGGGGATGGCTACACCTTC.